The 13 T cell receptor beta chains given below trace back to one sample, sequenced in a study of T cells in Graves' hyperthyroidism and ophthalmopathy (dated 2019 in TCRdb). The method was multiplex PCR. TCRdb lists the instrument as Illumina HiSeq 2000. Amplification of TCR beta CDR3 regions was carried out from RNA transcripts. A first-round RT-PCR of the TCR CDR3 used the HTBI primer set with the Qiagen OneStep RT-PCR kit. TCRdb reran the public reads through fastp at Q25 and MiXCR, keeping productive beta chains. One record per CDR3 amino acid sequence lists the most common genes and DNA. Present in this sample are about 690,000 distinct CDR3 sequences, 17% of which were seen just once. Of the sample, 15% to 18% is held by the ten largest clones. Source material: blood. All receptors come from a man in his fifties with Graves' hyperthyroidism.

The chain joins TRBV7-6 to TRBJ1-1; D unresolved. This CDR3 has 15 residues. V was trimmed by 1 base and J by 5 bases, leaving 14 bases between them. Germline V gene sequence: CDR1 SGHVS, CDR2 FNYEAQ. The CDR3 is CASSLVQREDTEAFF. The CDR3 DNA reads TGTGCCAGCAGCTTAGTGCAGAGGGAGGATACTGAAGCTTTCTTT.

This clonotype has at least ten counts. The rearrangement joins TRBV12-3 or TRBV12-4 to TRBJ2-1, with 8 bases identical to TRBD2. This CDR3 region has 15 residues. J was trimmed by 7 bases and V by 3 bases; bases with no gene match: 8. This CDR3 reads CASSFHAGGGNEQFF. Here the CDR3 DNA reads TGTGCCAGCAGTTTCCATGCGGGAGGTGGAAATGAGCAGTTCTTC.

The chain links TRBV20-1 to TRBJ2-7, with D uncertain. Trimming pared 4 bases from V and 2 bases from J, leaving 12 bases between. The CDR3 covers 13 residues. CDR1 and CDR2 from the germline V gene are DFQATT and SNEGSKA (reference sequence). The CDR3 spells CSATTDRTYEQYF. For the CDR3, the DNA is TGCAGTGCTACCACCGACCGCACCTACGAGCAGTACTTC.

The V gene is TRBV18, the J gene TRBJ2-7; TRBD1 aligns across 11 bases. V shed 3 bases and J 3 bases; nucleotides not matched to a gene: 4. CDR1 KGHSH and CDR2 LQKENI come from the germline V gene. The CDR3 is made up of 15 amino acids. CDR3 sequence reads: CASSPKDRGHYEQYF. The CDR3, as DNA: TGTGCCAGCTCACCCAAGGACAGGGGGCACTACGAGCAGTACTTC.

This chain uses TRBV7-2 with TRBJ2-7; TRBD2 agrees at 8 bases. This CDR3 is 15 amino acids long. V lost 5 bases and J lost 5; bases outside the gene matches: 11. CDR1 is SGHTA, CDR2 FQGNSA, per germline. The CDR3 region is CASSISGEGVHEQYF. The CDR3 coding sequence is TGTGCCAGCAGCATTAGCGGGGAGGGGGTCCACGAGCAGTACTTC.

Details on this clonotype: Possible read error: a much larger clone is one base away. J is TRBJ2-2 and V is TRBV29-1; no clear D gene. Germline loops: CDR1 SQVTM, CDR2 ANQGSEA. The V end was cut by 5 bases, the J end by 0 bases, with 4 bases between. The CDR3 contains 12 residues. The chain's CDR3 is CSVHTNTGELFF. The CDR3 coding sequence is TGCAGCGTTCACACGAACACCGGGGAGCTGTTTTTT.

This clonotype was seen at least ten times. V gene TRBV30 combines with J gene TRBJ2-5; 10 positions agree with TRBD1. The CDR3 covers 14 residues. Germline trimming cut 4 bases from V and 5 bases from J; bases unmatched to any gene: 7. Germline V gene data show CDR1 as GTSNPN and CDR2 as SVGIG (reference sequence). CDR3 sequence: CAWKGTGVWETQYF. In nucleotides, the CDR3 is TGTGCCTGGAAAGGGACAGGGGTGTGGGAGACCCAGTACTTC.

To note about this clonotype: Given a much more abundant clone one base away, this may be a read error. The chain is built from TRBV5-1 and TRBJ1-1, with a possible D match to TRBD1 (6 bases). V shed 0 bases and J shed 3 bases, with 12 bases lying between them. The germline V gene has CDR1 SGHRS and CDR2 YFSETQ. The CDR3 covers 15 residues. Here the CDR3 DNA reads TGCGCCAGCAGCTTGGCCCCGAGGGGGGACACTGAAGCTTTCTTT. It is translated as CASSLAPRGDTEAFF.

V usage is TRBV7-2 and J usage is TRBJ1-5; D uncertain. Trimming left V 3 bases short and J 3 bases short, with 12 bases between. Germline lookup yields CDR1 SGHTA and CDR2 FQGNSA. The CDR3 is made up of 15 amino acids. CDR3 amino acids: CASSFLDRPNQPQHF. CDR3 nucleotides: TGTGCCAGCAGCTTCCTAGACCGGCCCAATCAGCCCCAGCATTTT.

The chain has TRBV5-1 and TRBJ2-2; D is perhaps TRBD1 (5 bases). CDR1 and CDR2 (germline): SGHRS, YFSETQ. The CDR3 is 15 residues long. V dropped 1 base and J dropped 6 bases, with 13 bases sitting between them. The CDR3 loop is CASSLSKGPAGELFF. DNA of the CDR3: TGCGCCAGCAGCTTGAGCAAGGGGCCGGCCGGGGAGCTGTTTTTT.

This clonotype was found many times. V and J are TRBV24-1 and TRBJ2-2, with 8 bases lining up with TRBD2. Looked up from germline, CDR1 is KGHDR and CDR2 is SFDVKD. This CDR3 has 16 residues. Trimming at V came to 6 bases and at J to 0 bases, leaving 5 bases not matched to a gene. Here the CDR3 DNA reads TGTGCCACCAGTTCCGAGCGGGAGTCGAACACCGGGGAGCTGTTTTTT. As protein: CATSSERESNTGELFF.

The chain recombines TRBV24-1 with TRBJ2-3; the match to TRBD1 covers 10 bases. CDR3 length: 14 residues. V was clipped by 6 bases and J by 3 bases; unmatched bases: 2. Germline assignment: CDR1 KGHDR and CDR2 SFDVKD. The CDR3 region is CATSWTGGTDTQYF. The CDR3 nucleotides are TGTGCCACCAGTTGGACAGGGGGTACAGATACGCAGTATTTT.

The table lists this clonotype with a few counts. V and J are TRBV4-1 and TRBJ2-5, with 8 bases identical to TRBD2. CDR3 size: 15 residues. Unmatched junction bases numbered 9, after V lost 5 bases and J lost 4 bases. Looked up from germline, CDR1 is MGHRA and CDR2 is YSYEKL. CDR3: CASSWTSSEGETQYF. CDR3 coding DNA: TGCGCCAGCAGCTGGACTAGCTCCGAGGGAGAGACCCAGTACTTC.